This TCR beta chain was found in a study of T cell changes during pregnancy in multiple sclerosis. The CDR3 sequence is 13 residues long. The germline CDR1 and CDR2 sequences are SGHNT and YYREEE (reference sequence). With 4 bases removed from V and 1 base from J, the gap between germline ends came to 7 bases. Here immunoSEQ multiplex PCR was the method, and the copy in TCRdb shows in-frame clones only, minus some. The table includes about 48,000 clones, 85% to 95% detected once. This receptor was identified in a female donor in good health, enrolled as a control in a pregnancy study. The chain links TRBV5-4 to TRBJ2-3; no clear D gene. The material was CD4+ T cells from peripheral blood mononuclear cells, obtained in the second trimester of pregnancy. This CDR3 reads CASSGDRTDTQYF. In DNA form, the CDR3 reads TGTGCCAGCAGCGGAGATCGCACAGATACGCAGTATTTT.